Listed here are 30 T cell receptor beta chains from one sample, sequenced in a study of cytomegalovirus exposure and HLA in healthy donors. The assay was immunoSEQ multiplex PCR, and TCRdb's table has in-frame clones only and misses some. This table has roughly 75,000 clones, around four fifths appearing once. The sample comprised PBMCs. Every receptor here comes from a man aged 25-45 years in good health and CMV-seronegative.

The chain couples TRBV25-1 to TRBJ2-5; the D gene is possibly TRBD1 (5 bases). The CDR3 has 14 amino acids. Germline V gene lookup returns CDR1 MGHDK and CDR2 SYGVNS. V was clipped by 9 bases and J by 0 bases, with 14 bases between them. The CDR3 reads CARYRRLYQETQYF. The CDR3 DNA follows: TGTGCCAGATACAGGCGGTTGTACCAAGAGACCCAGTACTTC.

This clone was counted a single time. This chain connects TRBV5-1 to TRBJ2-3, with 7 bases matching TRBD2. With 5 bases clipped from V and 2 bases from J, the junction kept 8 bases outside the gene matches. The CDR3 sequence is 15 residues long. In germline, CDR1 is SGHRS, CDR2 YFSETQ. The chain's CDR3 is CASSVGGKNTDTQYF. DNA of the CDR3: TGCGCCAGCAGTGTCGGGGGGAAGAACACAGATACGCAGTATTTT.

The rearrangement uses TRBV4-1 and TRBJ2-3; 13 nucleotides line up with TRBD2. From germline, CDR1 is MGHRA and CDR2 YSYEKL. CDR3 length equals 16 residues. Unmatched junction bases numbered 4, after V lost 4 bases and J lost 3 bases. The CDR3 nucleotides read TGCGCCAGCAGCCCCTCGGGACTAGCGGGGACAGATACGCAGTATTTT. Translation: CASSPSGLAGTDTQYF.

The chain has TRBV5-1 and TRBJ2-7; TRBD1 agrees at 9 bases. CDR3 length equals 15 residues. After removal of 4 bases from V and 4 bases from J, the junction contained 9 bases not matched to a gene. CDR1 SGHRS and CDR2 YFSETQ come from the germline V gene. The CDR3 nucleotides read TGCGCCAGCAGCCGAGGACAGGGGATGTCTTACGAGCAGTACGTC. Translated: CASSRGQGMSYEQYV.

This clone was seen a handful of times. CDR3 sequence (DNA): TGTGCCAGCAGCTGGAGACAGGGGCCCAATCAGCCCCAGCATTTT. Translating gives CASSWRQGPNQPQHF. The chain couples TRBV11-2 to TRBJ1-5; TRBD1 matches 8 bases. V lost 4 bases and J lost 3; bases outside the gene matches: 5. CDR3 length: 15 residues. The germline gives CDR1 SGHAT, CDR2 FQNNGV.

The V gene is TRBV27, the J gene TRBJ2-1; no definite D call. V was cut by 5 bases and J by 3 bases, with 11 bases left in between. This CDR3 is built from 14 residues. Germline V lookup: CDR1 MNHEY, CDR2 SMNVEV (reference sequence). DNA of the CDR3: TGTGCCAGCAGTCCTCAGGTAAACTACAATGAGCAGTTCTTC. It translates to CASSPQVNYNEQFF.

This chain uses TRBV12-5 with TRBJ1-1, with D perhaps TRBD1 (5 bases). Trimming pared 1 base from V and 3 bases from J, leaving 9 bases between. The germline CDR1 and CDR2 sequences are LGHNT and FRNRAP. The CDR3 consists of 14 residues. This CDR3 is CASGLASGYTEAFF. In DNA form, the CDR3 reads TGTGCTAGTGGTTTGGCCTCAGGGTACACTGAAGCTTTCTTT. The entire variable domain, with the rest obtained from reference TRBV12-5 and TRBJ1-1, is as follows: DARVTQTPRHKVTEMGQEVTMRCQPILGHNTVFWYRQTMMQGLELLAYFRNRAPLDDSGMPKDRFSAEMPDATLATLKIQPSEPRDSAVYFCASGLASGYTEAFFGQGTRLTVV.

CDR3 sequence (DNA): TGTGCCAGCAGTCCGACTCCCGAGGGAGAAGAATTCTACGAGCAGTACTTC. This sequence encodes CASSPTPEGEEFYEQYF. This chain joins TRBV28 and TRBJ2-7; D perhaps matches TRBD2 (5 bases). The CDR3 loop spans 17 amino acids. V was trimmed by 5 bases and J by 3 bases, leaving 23 bases between them. The germline CDR1 and CDR2 sequences are MDHEN and SYDVKM.

The V and J genes are TRBV30 and TRBJ2-1; 7 positions match TRBD1. The V segment lost 4 bases and the J segment 1 base; nucleotides outside the gene matches: 7. This CDR3 has 15 residues. Germline V gene data show CDR1 as GTSNPN and CDR2 as SVGIG (reference sequence). The chain's CDR3 is CAWKTGRRSYNEQFF. Here the CDR3 DNA reads TGTGCCTGGAAGACAGGGCGGAGATCCTACAATGAGCAGTTCTTC.

CDR3 in DNA: TGTGCCAGCAGCTTGGACAGGGGCCTCGGTAATGAAAAACTGTTTTTT. Translated, it gives CASSLDRGLGNEKLFF. The chain joins TRBV5-4 to TRBJ1-4, with 7 nucleotides matching TRBD1. V dropped 0 bases and J dropped 4; count of bases not matched to a gene: 6. The V gene's germline CDR1 is SGHNT and CDR2 YYREEE (reference sequence). This CDR3 has 16 residues.

This chain connects TRBV4-2 to TRBJ2-7; 9 positions match TRBD2. The J segment lost 9 bases and the V segment lost 4 bases, leaving 10 bases of the junction unmatched. The CDR3 has 14 residues. The germline V gene has CDR1 LGHNA and CDR2 YNFKEQ. CDR3: CASSPQTSGGGQYF. The CDR3 nucleotides read TGTGCCAGCAGCCCTCAGACTAGCGGTGGGGGGCAGTACTTC.

The chain employs TRBV5-6 and TRBJ2-2; possibly TRBD2 for D (5 bases). CDR3 length: 14 residues. Per the germline V gene, CDR1 is SGHDT and CDR2 is YYEEEE. Trimming left V 0 bases short and J 6 bases short, with 9 bases between. CDR3 amino acids: CASSLGLAAGELFF. The CDR3 nucleotides are TGTGCCAGCAGCTTGGGTCTAGCAGCCGGGGAGCTGTTTTTT.

The rearrangement uses TRBV6-1 and TRBJ2-7; 9 positions match TRBD1. V was pared by 0 bases and J by 1 base, with 1 base of the junction left unmatched. From germline, CDR1 is MNHNS and CDR2 SASEGT. CDR3 length: 15 residues. CDR3 in DNA: TGTGCCAGCAGTGAAGCCGGGACAGGGTCCTACGAGCAGTACGTC. Protein product: CASSEAGTGSYEQYV.

The V gene is TRBV27, the J gene TRBJ1-2, with D unclear. Germline loops: CDR1 MNHEY, CDR2 SMNVEV (reference sequence). Trimming took off 6 bases at V and 4 bases at J, with 15 bases between the two ends. The CDR3 totals 14 residues. The CDR3 bases are TGTGCCAGCAGGACCCCCGGGGAATCCTATGGCTACACCTTC. Translation: CASRTPGESYGYTF.

The count of this clone is one. The chain has TRBV7-3 and TRBJ2-2; D is ambiguous. The V gene lost 6 bases and the J gene lost 0 bases, with 5 bases spanning the gap. Germline assignment: CDR1 SGHTA and CDR2 FQGTGA. This CDR3 spans 13 amino acids. CDR3 region: CASSFANTGELFF. DNA of the CDR3: TGTGCCAGCAGTTTCGCGAACACCGGGGAGCTGTTTTTT.

Comments on this clone: Relative to the germline gene, one junction end is altered; a read error may explain this. The chain recombines TRBV4-3 with TRBJ2-7; 9 nucleotides line up with TRBD2. The CDR3 loop spans 14 amino acids. Germline V gives CDR1 LGHNA, CDR2 YSLEER. CDR3 bases: TGCGCCAGCAGCCAAGCTAGCGGGATCTACGAGCAGTGCTTC. Its protein is CASSQASGIYEQCF.

This clone has a handful of counts. The V gene is TRBV23-1, the J gene TRBJ1-2; D not resolved. TRBV23-1 is known as an ORF, though its function is uncertain. Trimming removed 8 bases at V and 2 bases at J, with 12 bases between. The CDR3 has 13 amino acids. The CDR3 DNA reads TGCGCCAGCGACATAGACACCAACTATGGCTACACCTTC. Translation gives CASDIDTNYGYTF.

This clone was detected once. This chain links TRBV10-3 with TRBJ1-5; D is unclear. The V and J ends lost 11 bases and 2 bases respectively, with 25 bases between them. The CDR3 spans 17 residues. From germline, CDR1 is ENHRY and CDR2 SYGVKD. The DNA for the CDR3 is TGTGCCGCAGGTACCCTTGTGGAAGGTACCCGCAATCAGCCCCAGCATTTT. This encodes CAAGTLVEGTRNQPQHF.

The J gene is TRBJ2-3, the V gene TRBV9, with a possible D match to TRBD1 (5 bases). With 4 bases removed from V and 3 bases from J, the gap between germline ends came to 18 bases. The CDR3 runs to 16 residues. The germline gives CDR1 SGDLS, CDR2 YYNGEE. The CDR3 DNA reads as TGTGCCAGCAGCAGTACATACAGGATCACAACAGATACGCAGTATTTT. Amino acids: CASSSTYRITTDTQYF. Together with reference TRBV9 and TRBJ2-3, the CDR3 gives the full variable domain: DSGVTQTPKHLITATGQRVTLRCSPRSGDLSVYWYQQSLDQGLQFLIQYYNGEERAKGNILERFSAQQFPDLHSELNLSSLELGDSALYFCASSSTYRITTDTQYFGPGTRLTVL.

This sequence joins TRBV2 and TRBJ1-2, with D uncertain. The CDR3 spans 11 residues. CDR1 is SNHLY, CDR2 FYNNEI, per germline. The germline V and J ends were trimmed by 7 bases and 2 bases, with 5 bases remaining between them. CDR3 bases: TGTGCCAGCATCCAGAACTATGGCTACACCTTC. Encoded protein: CASIQNYGYTF.

This rearrangement joins TRBV6-5 to TRBJ1-5; D possibly corresponds to TRBD1 (5 bases). Trimming took 6 bases from V and 3 from J, leaving 15 bases between them. Germline lookup yields CDR1 MNHEY and CDR2 SVGAGI. CDR3 length equals 15 residues. The CDR3 DNA follows: TGTGCCAGCAGGGACCGGGGGGGGATCAATCAGCCCCAGCATTTT. Its translation: CASRDRGGINQPQHF.

The CDR3 nucleotides read TGTGCCAGTAGTATAAACGGGGGTTCACCCCTCCACTTT. This encodes CASSINGGSPLHF. V gene TRBV19 combines with J gene TRBJ1-6; weak D call: TRBD1 (5 bases). Trimming removed 2 bases at V and 9 bases at J, with 8 bases between. CDR3 size: 13 residues. Germline V gives CDR1 LNHDA, CDR2 SQIVND (reference sequence).

J is TRBJ1-6 and V is TRBV6-5; D remains unclear. This CDR3 is built from 13 residues. The V gene lost 4 bases and the J gene lost 8 bases, with 9 bases spanning the gap. Germline-derived CDR1 and CDR2 are MNHEY and SVGAGI. CDR3 DNA sequence: TGTGCCAGCAGTTCACTTCGGGATTCACCCCTCCACTTT. Protein: CASSSLRDSPLHF.

J is TRBJ1-5 and V is TRBV7-8, with D maybe TRBD1 (6 bases). The CDR3 runs 14 residues. Trimming removed 5 bases at V and 3 bases at J, with 11 bases between. Germline values: CDR1 SGHVS, CDR2 FQNEAQ. The CDR3 nucleotides read TGTGCCAGCAGCCCGCGACAGGTCAATCAGCCCCAGCATTTT. Translating gives CASSPRQVNQPQHF. The variable domain in full, with the rest retrieved from reference TRBV7-8 and TRBJ1-5, is GAGVSQSPRYKVAKRGQDVALRCDPISGHVSLFWYQQALGQGPEFLTYFQNEAQLDKSGLPSDRFFAERPEGSVSTLKIQRTQQEDSAVYLCASSPRQVNQPQHFGDGTRLSIL.

CDR3 amino acids: CASSLARGGGAWDEQFF. The CDR3 bases are TGTGCCAGCAGCTTAGCTAGGGGCGGGGGGGCCTGGGATGAGCAGTTCTTC. This rearrangement joins TRBV7-2 to TRBJ2-1, with 9 bases identical to TRBD2. With V trimmed by 0 bases and J by 8 bases, 11 bases remained unmatched. The CDR3 loop spans 17 amino acids. The germline V gene encodes CDR1 SGHTA and CDR2 FQGNSA.

This clone was recorded a few times. The rearrangement links TRBV2 to TRBJ1-1; tentatively, D is TRBD1 (6 bases). CDR3 length: 15 residues. Per germline, CDR1 SNHLY and CDR2 FYNNEI. V dropped 4 bases and J dropped 6 bases, with 18 bases sitting between them. CDR3 region: CASSGQALAGSEAFF. The CDR3 DNA reads as TGTGCCAGCAGTGGACAGGCTTTGGCCGGGTCTGAAGCTTTCTTT.

This clone was recorded a few times. The chain links TRBV19 to TRBJ2-7, with 12 bases lining up with TRBD2. The germline CDR1 and CDR2 sequences are LNHDA and SQIVND (reference sequence). The CDR3 sequence is 14 residues long. V shed 10 bases and J 4 bases; nucleotides not matched to a gene: 8. CDR3 in DNA: TGTGCCACAAAGACTAGCGGGGGAGCTTACGAGCAGTACTTC. Its protein is CATKTSGGAYEQYF.

This clone was seen more than once but under ten times. The chain uses TRBV6-5 and TRBJ1-6; D is perhaps TRBD1 (5 bases). Trimming shortened V by 0 bases and J by 13 bases, and 16 bases separated the two germline ends. This CDR3 contains 15 residues. Germline CDR1 and CDR2: MNHEY and SVGAGI. CDR3 coding DNA: TGTGCCAGCAGTTACTCCCGCACCAAGGGGTGGCCCCTCCACTTT. Translated, it gives CASSYSRTKGWPLHF.

V gene TRBV7-9 combines with J gene TRBJ1-1; D gene ambiguous. The CDR3 has 11 amino acids. CDR1 SEHNR and CDR2 FQNEAQ come from the germline V gene (reference sequence). The V end lost 5 bases, the J end lost 8 bases, and 9 bases lay between the germline ends. For the CDR3, the DNA is TGTGCCAGCAGCGGTCAGGAAGAAGCTTTCTTT. Translation: CASSGQEEAFF.

The chain is built from TRBV27 and TRBJ2-1, with 9 bases aligning to TRBD2. From germline, CDR1 is MNHEY and CDR2 SMNVEV (reference sequence). The CDR3 sequence is 17 residues long. V lost 5 bases, J lost 7 bases, and 15 bases stayed unmatched. The CDR3 DNA is TGTGCCAGCAGTCCTACTGTGGTAGCGGGAGATTTAAATGAGCAGTTCTTC. Amino acid sequence: CASSPTVVAGDLNEQFF.